The clone carrying this T cell receptor beta chain has ten or more counts. What it recognizes is unknown. The sample's time point: newly diagnosed GD, antithyroid drugs for less than 3 months. RNA from PBMCs was the source of the TCR library. Arm-PCR with iRepertoire HTBI primers amplified the CDR3 regions for these TCR beta libraries. TCRdb analysed the multiplex PCR reads with MiXCR anew, one entry per CDR3 protein. The repertoire holds 400,000 to 550,000 distinct CDR3 sequences, roughly 15% seen once, with approximately 11% in the top ten. V shed 5 bases, J shed 7 bases, and the junction held 7 bases outside the gene matches. Germline V gene sequence: CDR1 SNHLY, CDR2 FYNNEI. The CDR3 is made up of 13 amino acids. The sample is drawn from a study of regulatory T cells in long-lasting Graves disease. The study's findings and limits: New patients shared about a thousand public clonotypes, fewer than the approximately 3,000 shared by persistent patients.

These data were also filed under a second study, of T cells in Graves' hyperthyroidism and ophthalmopathy. That paper notes: A set of HTBI primers served as the primers for a first-round RT-PCR of the TCR CDR3.

This clonotype was sampled from a woman between 25 and 40 years old with Graves disease. This material consisted of peripheral blood mononuclear cells (PBMCs), taken at new diagnosis, from a patient treated with antithyroid drugs. This chain connects TRBV2 to TRBJ1-1; 7 positions match TRBD1. CDR3 protein: CASSSDRRGEAFF. For the CDR3, the DNA is TGTGCCAGCAGTTCGGACAGGCGGGGTGAAGCTTTCTTT. The full variable domain, in which reference TRBV2 and TRBJ1-1 provide the parts outside the CDR3, is EPEVTQTPSHQVTQMGQEVILRCVPISNHLYFYWYRQILGQKVEFLVSFYNNEISEKSEIFDDQFSVERPDGSNFTLKIRSTKLEDSAMYFCASSSDRRGEAFFGQGTRLTVV.